This TCR beta chain is drawn from a study of CD8 T cells in Susac syndrome. Roughly 0.45 to 1 ug RNA was reverse transcribed with random hexamers. TCRdb itself ran the immunoSEQ multiplex PCR reads through MiXCR, one entry per CDR3 protein. The sample lists under 85,000 distinct CDR3 sequences, 93% occurring once. CDR3 length: 13 amino acids. Trimming shortened V by 0 bases and J by 0 bases, and 5 bases separated the two germline ends. Germline V lookup: CDR1 GTSNPN, CDR2 SVGIG (reference sequence). The sequence came from a human donor with Susac syndrome. Sequencing input: CD8+ T cells from PBMCs. The rearrangement uses TRBV30 and TRBJ1-1; D remains ambiguous. This chain's CDR3 is CAWSVNMNTEAFF. The DNA of the CDR3 is TGTGCCTGGAGTGTAAATATGAACACTGAAGCTTTCTTT.